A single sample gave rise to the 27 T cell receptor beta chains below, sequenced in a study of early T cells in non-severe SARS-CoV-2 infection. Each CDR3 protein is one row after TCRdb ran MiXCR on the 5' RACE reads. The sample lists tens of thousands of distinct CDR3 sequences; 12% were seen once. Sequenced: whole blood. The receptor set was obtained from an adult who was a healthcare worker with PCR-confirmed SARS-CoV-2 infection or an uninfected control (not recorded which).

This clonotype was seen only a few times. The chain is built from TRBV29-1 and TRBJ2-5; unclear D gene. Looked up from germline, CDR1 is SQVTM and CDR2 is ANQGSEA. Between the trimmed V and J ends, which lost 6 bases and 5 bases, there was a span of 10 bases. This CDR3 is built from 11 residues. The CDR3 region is CSVTPPETQYF. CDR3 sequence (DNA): TGCAGCGTAACCCCCCCCGAGACCCAGTACTTC.

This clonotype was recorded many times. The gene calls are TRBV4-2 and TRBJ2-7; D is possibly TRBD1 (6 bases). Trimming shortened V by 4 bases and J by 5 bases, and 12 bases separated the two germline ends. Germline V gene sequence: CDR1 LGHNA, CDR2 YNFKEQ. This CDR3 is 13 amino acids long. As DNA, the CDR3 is TGTGCCAGCAGCCGCAACTACAGGGACGAGCAGTACTTC. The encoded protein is CASSRNYRDEQYF.

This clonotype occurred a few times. The CDR3 is CSADSDPKSVDTQYF. The CDR3 nucleotides are TGCAGCGCAGATTCGGACCCTAAAAGTGTTGATACGCAGTATTTT. J is TRBJ2-3 and V is TRBV29-1; D gene ambiguous. The V gene lost 7 bases and the J gene lost 6 bases, with 23 bases spanning the gap. The germline gives CDR1 SQVTM, CDR2 ANQGSEA. The CDR3 covers 15 residues.

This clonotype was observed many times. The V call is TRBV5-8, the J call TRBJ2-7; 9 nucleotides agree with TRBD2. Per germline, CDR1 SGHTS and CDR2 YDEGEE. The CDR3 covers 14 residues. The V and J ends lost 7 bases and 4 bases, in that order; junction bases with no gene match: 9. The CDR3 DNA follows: TGTGCCAGCTTCCCCCTGACTAGCGGATACGAGCAGTACTTC. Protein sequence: CASFPLTSGYEQYF. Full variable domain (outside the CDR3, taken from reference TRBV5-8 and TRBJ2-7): EAGVTQSPTHLIKTRGQQATLRCSPISGHTSVYWYQQALGLGLQFLLWYDEGEERNRGNFPPRFSGRQFPNYSSELNVNALELEDSALYLCASFPLTSGYEQYFGPGTRLTVT.

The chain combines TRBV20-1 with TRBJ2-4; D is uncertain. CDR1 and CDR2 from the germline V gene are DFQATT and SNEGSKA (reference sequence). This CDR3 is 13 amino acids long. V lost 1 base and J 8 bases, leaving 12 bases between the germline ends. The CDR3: CSARAKGTYIQYF. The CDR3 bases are TGCAGTGCTAGAGCAAAGGGAACGTACATTCAGTACTTC.

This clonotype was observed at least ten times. The chain's CDR3 is CASSQVDLGFYNEQFF. The CDR3 coding sequence is TGCGCCAGCAGCCAAGTGGACCTAGGTTTCTACAATGAGCAGTTCTTC. V gene TRBV4-1 combines with J gene TRBJ2-1; D remains unclear. With 1 base removed from V and 3 bases from J, the gap between germline ends came to 13 bases. Germline V gives CDR1 MGHRA, CDR2 YSYEKL. The CDR3 is 16 residues long.

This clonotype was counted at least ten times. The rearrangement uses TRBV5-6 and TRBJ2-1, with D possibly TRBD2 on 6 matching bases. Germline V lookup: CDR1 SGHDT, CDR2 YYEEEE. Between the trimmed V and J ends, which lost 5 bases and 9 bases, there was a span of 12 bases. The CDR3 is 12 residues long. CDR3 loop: CASSSDYTEQFF. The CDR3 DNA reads TGTGCCAGCAGTTCGGACTATACTGAGCAGTTCTTC.

CDR3 DNA: TGTGCCAGCAGCTTACAGGGAGTACCCTCTGAAGCTTTCTTT. Its protein is CASSLQGVPSEAFF. The chain recombines TRBV7-3 with TRBJ1-1; D may be TRBD1 (5 bases). The CDR3 sequence is 14 residues long. Per the germline V gene, CDR1 is SGHTA and CDR2 is FQGTGA. V was pared by 2 bases and J by 6 bases, with 13 bases between.

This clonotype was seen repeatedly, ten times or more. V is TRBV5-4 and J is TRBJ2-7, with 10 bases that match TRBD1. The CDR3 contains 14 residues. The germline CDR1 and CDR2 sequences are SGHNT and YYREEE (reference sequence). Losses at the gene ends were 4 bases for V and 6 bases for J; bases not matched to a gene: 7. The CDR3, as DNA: TGTGCCAGCAGCGGCCGGGACAGGGGTTCCGAGCAGTACTTC. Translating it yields CASSGRDRGSEQYF. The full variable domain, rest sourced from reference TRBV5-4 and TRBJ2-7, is ETGVTQSPTHLIKTRGQQVTLRCSSQSGHNTVSWYQQALGQGPQFIFQYYREEENGRGNFPPRFSGLQFPNYSSELNVNALELDDSALYLCASSGRDRGSEQYFGPGTRLTVT.

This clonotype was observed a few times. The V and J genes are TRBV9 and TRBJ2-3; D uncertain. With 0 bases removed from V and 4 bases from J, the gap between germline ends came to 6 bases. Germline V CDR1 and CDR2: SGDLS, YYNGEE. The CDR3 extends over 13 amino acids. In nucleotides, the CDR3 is TGTGCCAGCAGCGTAGGGCCCCCAGATACGCAGTATTTT. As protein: CASSVGPPDTQYF.

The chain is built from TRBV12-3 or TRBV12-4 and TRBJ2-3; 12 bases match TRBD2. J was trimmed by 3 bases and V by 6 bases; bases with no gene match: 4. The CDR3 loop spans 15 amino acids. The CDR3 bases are TGTGCCAGCAGACTAGCGGGAGGAAGTACAGATACGCAGTATTTT. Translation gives CASRLAGGSTDTQYF.

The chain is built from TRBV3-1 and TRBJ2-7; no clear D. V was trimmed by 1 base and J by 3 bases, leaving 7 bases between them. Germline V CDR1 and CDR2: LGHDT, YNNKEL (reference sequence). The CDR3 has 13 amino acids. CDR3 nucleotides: TGTGCCAGCAGCCAAGGGCATAGCTACGAGCAGTACTTC. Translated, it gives CASSQGHSYEQYF.

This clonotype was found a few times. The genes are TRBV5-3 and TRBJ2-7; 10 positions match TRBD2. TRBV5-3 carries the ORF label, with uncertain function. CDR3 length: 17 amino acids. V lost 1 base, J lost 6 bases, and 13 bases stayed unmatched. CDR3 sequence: CARSLYLPGLARSEQYF. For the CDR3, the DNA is TGTGCCAGAAGCTTGTACCTTCCGGGACTAGCGCGTTCCGAGCAGTACTTC.

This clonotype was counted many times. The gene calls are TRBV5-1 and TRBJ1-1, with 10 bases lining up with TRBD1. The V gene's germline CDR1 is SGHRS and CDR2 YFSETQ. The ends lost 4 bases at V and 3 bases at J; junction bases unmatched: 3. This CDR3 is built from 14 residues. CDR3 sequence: CASSRTGGHTEAFF. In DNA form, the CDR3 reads TGCGCCAGCAGCCGGACAGGGGGTCACACTGAAGCTTTCTTT. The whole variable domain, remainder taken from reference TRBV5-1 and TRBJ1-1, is KAGVTQTPRYLIKTRGQQVTLSCSPISGHRSVSWYQQTPGQGLQFLFEYFSETQRNKGNFPGRFSGRQFSNSRSEMNVSTLELGDSALYLCASSRTGGHTEAFFGQGTRLTVV.

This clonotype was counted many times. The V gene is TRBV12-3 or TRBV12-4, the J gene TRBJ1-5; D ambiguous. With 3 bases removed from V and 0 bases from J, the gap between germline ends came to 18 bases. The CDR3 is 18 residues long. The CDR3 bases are TGTGCCAGCAGTTTGACGGATTTTGGGCGTTCTAGCAATCAGCCCCAGCATTTT. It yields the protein CASSLTDFGRSSNQPQHF.

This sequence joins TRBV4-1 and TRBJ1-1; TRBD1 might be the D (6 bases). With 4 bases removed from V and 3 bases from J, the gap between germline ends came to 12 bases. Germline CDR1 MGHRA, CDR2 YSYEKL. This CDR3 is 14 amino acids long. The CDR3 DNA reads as TGCGCCAGCAGCCGTACCCCAGGGGACACTGAAGCTTTCTTT. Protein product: CASSRTPGDTEAFF.

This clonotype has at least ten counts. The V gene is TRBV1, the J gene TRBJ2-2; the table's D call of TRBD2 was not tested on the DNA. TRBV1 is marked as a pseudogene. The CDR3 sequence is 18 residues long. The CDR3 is CTSSQDIAGGRLTGELFF. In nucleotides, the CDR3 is TGCACCAGCAGCCAAGATATAGCGGGAGGGAGGTTAACCGGGGAGCTGTTTTTT.

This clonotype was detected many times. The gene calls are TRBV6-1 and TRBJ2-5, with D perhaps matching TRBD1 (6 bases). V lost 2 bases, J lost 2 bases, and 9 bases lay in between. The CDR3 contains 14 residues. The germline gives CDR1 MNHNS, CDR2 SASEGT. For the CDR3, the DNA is TGTGCCAGCAGTGAAAGAGGACAGCAAGAGACCCAGTACTTC. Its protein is CASSERGQQETQYF.

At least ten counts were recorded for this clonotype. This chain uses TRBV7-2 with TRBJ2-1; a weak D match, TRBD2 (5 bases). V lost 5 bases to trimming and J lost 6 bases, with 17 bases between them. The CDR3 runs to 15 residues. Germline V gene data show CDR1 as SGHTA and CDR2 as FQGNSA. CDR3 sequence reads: CASSPYLGVGNEQFF. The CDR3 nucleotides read TGTGCCAGCAGCCCGTACCTCGGGGTGGGCAATGAGCAGTTCTTC.

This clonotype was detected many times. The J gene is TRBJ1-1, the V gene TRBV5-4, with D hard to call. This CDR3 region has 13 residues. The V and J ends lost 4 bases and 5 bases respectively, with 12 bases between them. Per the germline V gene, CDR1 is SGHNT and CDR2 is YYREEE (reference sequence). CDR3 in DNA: TGTGCCAGCAGCGCCGCGGGGAAGACTGAAGCTTTCTTT. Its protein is CASSAAGKTEAFF.

The CDR3: CASSVGQPGRLNTEAFF. The CDR3 region has the DNA TGTGCCAGCAGCGTAGGGCAGCCAGGAAGATTGAACACTGAAGCTTTCTTT. The gene calls are TRBV9 and TRBJ1-1; D ambiguous. Germline V gene lookup returns CDR1 SGDLS and CDR2 YYNGEE. The CDR3 spans 17 residues. Between the trimmed V and J ends, which lost 0 bases and 0 bases, there was a span of 15 bases.

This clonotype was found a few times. DNA of the CDR3: TGTGCCAGCAGTGAGGCCCTCTATGGCTACACCTTC. It translates to CASSEALYGYTF. The V gene is TRBV2, the J gene TRBJ1-2, with D hard to call. CDR1 is SNHLY and CDR2 is FYNNEI in the germline V gene. V was clipped by 3 bases and J by 4 bases, with 6 bases between them. The CDR3 has 12 amino acids.

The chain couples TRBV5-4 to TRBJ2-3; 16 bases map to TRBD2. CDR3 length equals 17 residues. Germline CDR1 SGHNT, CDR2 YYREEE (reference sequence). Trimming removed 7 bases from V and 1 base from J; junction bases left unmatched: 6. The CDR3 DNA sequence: TGTGCCAGCTACGGGACTAGCGGGAGGGAGGGCACAGATACGCAGTATTTT. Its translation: CASYGTSGREGTDTQYF.

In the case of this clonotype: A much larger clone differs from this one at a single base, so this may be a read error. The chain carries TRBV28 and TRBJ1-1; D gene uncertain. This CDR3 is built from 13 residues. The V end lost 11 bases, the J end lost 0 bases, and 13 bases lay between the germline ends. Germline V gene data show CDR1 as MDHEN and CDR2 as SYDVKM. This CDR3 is CAGITPLNTEAFF. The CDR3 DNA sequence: TGTGCCGGCATAACCCCTCTGAACACTGAAGCTTTCTTT.

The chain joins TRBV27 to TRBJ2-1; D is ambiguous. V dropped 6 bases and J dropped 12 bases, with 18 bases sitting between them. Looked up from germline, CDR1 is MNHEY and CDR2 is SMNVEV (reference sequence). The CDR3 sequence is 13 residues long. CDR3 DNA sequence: TGTGCCAGCAGCCCTCCGGGTTCTGGGCCGCAGTTCTTC. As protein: CASSPPGSGPQFF.

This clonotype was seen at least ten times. The CDR3 reads CASSPRRPTKETQYF. CDR3 DNA sequence: TGTGCCAGCAGCCCCCGTAGGCCAACTAAAGAGACCCAGTACTTC. This chain links TRBV27 with TRBJ2-5; no reliable D call. Trimming took off 6 bases at V and 3 bases at J, with 17 bases between the two ends. CDR1 and CDR2 from the germline V gene are MNHEY and SMNVEV (reference sequence). CDR3 length: 15 residues.

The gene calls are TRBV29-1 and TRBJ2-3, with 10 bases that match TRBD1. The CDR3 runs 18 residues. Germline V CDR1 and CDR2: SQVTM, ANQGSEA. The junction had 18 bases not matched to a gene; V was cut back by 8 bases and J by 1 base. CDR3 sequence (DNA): TGCAGCACCCCTAAGGGACAGGGGATTACTTACGGCACAGATACGCAGTATTTT. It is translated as CSTPKGQGITYGTDTQYF.